The 20 T cell receptor beta chains presented below share a single source sample, sequenced in a study of T cells in narcolepsy. Generated by immunoSEQ multiplex PCR, the TCRdb table keeps only in-frame clones and is missing some. The table shows 25,000 to 35,000 clones, with around four fifths occurring only once. The sequencing sample was made of CD45RA- memory CD4+ T cells from PBMCs. The receptor set was obtained from a human donor with narcolepsy.

This chain joins TRBV4-1 and TRBJ2-1; D not certain. This CDR3 contains 12 residues. Trimming took off 2 bases at V and 5 bases at J, with 4 bases between the two ends. CDR1 MGHRA and CDR2 YSYEKL come from the germline V gene. CDR3 sequence reads: CASSQRDNEQFF. CDR3 coding DNA: TGCGCCAGCAGCCAACGGGACAATGAGCAGTTCTTC.

This chain joins TRBV11-2 and TRBJ2-3; no reliable D call. The V end lost 0 bases, the J end lost 3 bases, and 10 bases lay between the germline ends. CDR3 length: 15 amino acids. Germline CDR1 reads SGHAT; CDR2 reads FQNNGV. The chain's CDR3 is CASSLEGFGTDTQYF. Written as DNA, the CDR3 is TGTGCCAGCAGCTTAGAGGGGTTTGGGACAGATACGCAGTATTTT.

The chain combines TRBV18 with TRBJ2-7, with TRBD2 as a possible D gene (5 bases). Germline V gene sequence: CDR1 KGHSH, CDR2 LQKENI. With 10 bases removed from V and 5 bases from J, the gap between germline ends came to 18 bases. The CDR3 extends over 13 amino acids. Written as DNA, the CDR3 is TGTGCCACCAGTACGGGTTCCGGGGACGAGCAGTACTTC. Translating gives CATSTGSGDEQYF.

The gene calls are TRBV28 and TRBJ2-3; TRBD2 matches 7 bases. The CDR3 sequence is 15 residues long. CDR1 MDHEN and CDR2 SYDVKM come from the germline V gene. V shed 6 bases, J shed 4 bases, and the junction held 10 bases outside the gene matches. The CDR3 DNA reads TGTGCCAGCAGCCCTGGGGGGGGGAGGGCAGATACGCAGTATTTT. Amino acid sequence: CASSPGGGRADTQYF. Together with reference TRBV28 and TRBJ2-3, the CDR3 gives the full variable domain: DVKVTQSSRYLVKRTGEKVFLECVQDMDHENMFWYRQDPGLGLRLIYFSYDVKMKEKGDIPEGYSVSREKKERFSLILESASTNQTSMYLCASSPGGGRADTQYFGPGTRLTVL.

The rearrangement joins TRBV18 to TRBJ1-6; a weak D match, TRBD1 (6 bases). V lost 1 base, J lost 3 bases, and 7 bases lay in between. This CDR3 is 15 amino acids long. The germline V gene has CDR1 KGHSH and CDR2 LQKENI. CDR3 DNA sequence: TGTGCCAGCTCACCACAGGGGGACTATAATTCACCCCTCCACTTT. This encodes CASSPQGDYNSPLHF.

The V gene is TRBV7-3, the J gene TRBJ2-2; tentatively, D is TRBD2 (6 bases). V dropped 4 bases and J dropped 0 bases, with 15 bases sitting between them. This CDR3 is 17 amino acids long. Germline values: CDR1 SGHTA, CDR2 FQGTGA. The CDR3 loop reads CASSSPPGGSNTGELFF. CDR3 DNA sequence: TGTGCCAGCAGCTCTCCCCCCGGGGGTTCGAACACCGGGGAGCTGTTTTTT.

This chain links TRBV18 with TRBJ2-2; possibly TRBD1 for D (6 bases). The V end was cut by 7 bases, the J end by 1 base, with 10 bases between. Germline loops: CDR1 KGHSH, CDR2 LQKENI. There are 14 residues in the CDR3. CDR3 protein: CASYKTGNTGELFF. The CDR3 nucleotides read TGTGCCAGCTATAAGACAGGGAACACCGGGGAGCTGTTTTTT.

The genes are TRBV28 and TRBJ1-2; no clear D. This CDR3 has 14 amino acids. Germline assignment: CDR1 MDHEN and CDR2 SYDVKM. With 6 bases removed from V and 3 bases from J, the gap between germline ends came to 14 bases. The CDR3 coding sequence is TGTGCCAGCAGACCAAAAGGACGAGACTATGGCTACACCTTC. It yields the protein CASRPKGRDYGYTF.

This chain connects TRBV5-6 to TRBJ2-1; possible D gene TRBD1, 6 bases. CDR3 length equals 12 residues. V was pared by 0 bases and J by 14 bases, with 12 bases between. Germline values: CDR1 SGHDT, CDR2 YYEEEE. DNA of the CDR3: TGTGCCAGCAGCTTGGAACCGGGACAAGAGTTCTTC. Amino acids: CASSLEPGQEFF.

The chain joins TRBV19 to TRBJ1-5, with D perhaps TRBD1 (6 bases). CDR3 length equals 13 residues. Germline lookup yields CDR1 LNHDA and CDR2 SQIVND (reference sequence). V lost 5 bases and J 6 bases, leaving 11 bases between the germline ends. The CDR3 region is CASSRHRAQPQHF. The CDR3 coding sequence is TGTGCCAGTAGTCGCCACAGGGCTCAGCCCCAGCATTTT.

The DNA of the CDR3 is TGCGCCAGCAGCGTAAGGGACACTGAAGCTTTCTTT. Residues: CASSVRDTEAFF. V is TRBV5-1 and J is TRBJ1-1, with no clear D. The CDR3 has 12 residues. Trimming removed 4 bases at V and 3 bases at J, with 7 bases between. Germline CDR1 and CDR2: SGHRS and YFSETQ.

This chain links TRBV7-6 with TRBJ1-3, with TRBD1 matching 9 bases. The CDR3 has 20 residues. Germline CDR1 reads SGHVS; CDR2 reads FNYEAQ. The trim removed 2 bases at V and 3 bases at J, leaving 17 bases unmatched. Here the CDR3 DNA reads TGTGCCAGCAGCTTACGTGGGAAAGGACAGGGGTATCTCCGTGGAAACACCATATATTTT. Its translation is CASSLRGKGQGYLRGNTIYF.

This clone was found once. The limits of the CDR3 on the DNA are not certain, so only TCRdb's listed CDR3 is given. The rearrangement joins TRBV5-1 to TRBJ1-1; the D call TRBD1 from the table was never checked on the DNA. The germline CDR1 and CDR2 sequences are SGHRS and YFSETQ. The CDR3 region is 19 residues in length, termini included. Here the CDR3 reads CASSLPVRGQISSTLKLSF.

The J gene is TRBJ1-4, the V gene TRBV4-2; D call uncertain. The CDR3 spans 16 residues. The V gene lost 6 bases and the J gene lost 7 bases, with 21 bases spanning the gap. The germline CDR1 and CDR2 sequences are LGHNA and YNFKEQ. CDR3 loop: CASSSEPPGSGEKLFF. CDR3 DNA sequence: TGTGCCAGCAGTTCAGAACCGCCGGGGAGTGGTGAAAAACTGTTTTTT.

The gene calls are TRBV5-4 and TRBJ2-3; D uncertain. Germline V gives CDR1 SGHNT, CDR2 YYREEE (reference sequence). The CDR3 spans 15 residues. V lost 0 bases and J 2 bases, leaving 10 bases between the germline ends. The CDR3 DNA is TGTGCCAGCAGCTTGGGGAGAGCGTACACAGATACGCAGTATTTT. It codes for CASSLGRAYTDTQYF.

The chain joins TRBV7-9 to TRBJ2-3; 11 bases are shared with TRBD2. CDR3 length: 15 amino acids. V shed 4 bases and J 7 bases; nucleotides not matched to a gene: 7. Looked up from germline, CDR1 is SEHNR and CDR2 is FQNEAQ (reference sequence). CDR3 in DNA: TGTGCCAGCAGCTCTACTAGCGGGGGTTTCCATACGCAGTATTTT. Translating gives CASSSTSGGFHTQYF.

The J gene is TRBJ2-7, the V gene TRBV7-2, with 8 positions matching TRBD1. Trimming cost V 6 bases and J 0 bases; bases outside gene matches: 4. Germline V gene data show CDR1 as SGHTA and CDR2 as FQGNSA. This CDR3 region has 14 residues. The CDR3 DNA reads as TGTGCCAGCAGAAGGACAGGGAGCTCCTACGAGCAGTACTTC. As protein: CASRRTGSSYEQYF.

Written as DNA, the CDR3 is TGTGCCAGCAGTGAATCAAGAGGGAGAGCAGGTGAGCAGTTCTTC. Protein: CASSESRGRAGEQFF. The V gene is TRBV2, the J gene TRBJ2-1; D is possibly TRBD2 (5 bases). CDR3 length: 15 residues. The germline V and J ends were trimmed by 2 bases and 9 bases, with 17 bases remaining between them. Germline CDR1 SNHLY, CDR2 FYNNEI.

The chain recombines TRBV4-3 with TRBJ1-1; 7 nucleotides agree with TRBD1. Germline lookup yields CDR1 LGHNA and CDR2 YSLEER. V lost 4 bases to trimming and J lost 1 base; unmatched junction nucleotides: 6. This CDR3 is built from 15 residues. CDR3 protein: CASSLIGGENTEAFF. The CDR3 bases are TGCGCCAGCAGCCTCATAGGGGGCGAGAACACTGAAGCTTTCTTT.

The chain has TRBV5-4 and TRBJ1-3, with 7 bases lining up with TRBD1. V was pared by 3 bases and J by 4 bases, with 7 bases of the junction left unmatched. This CDR3 has 15 amino acids. Germline assignment: CDR1 SGHNT and CDR2 YYREEE (reference sequence). CDR3 residues: CASSSRGASGNTIYF. CDR3 sequence (DNA): TGTGCCAGCAGCTCCAGGGGGGCTTCGGGAAACACCATATATTTT.